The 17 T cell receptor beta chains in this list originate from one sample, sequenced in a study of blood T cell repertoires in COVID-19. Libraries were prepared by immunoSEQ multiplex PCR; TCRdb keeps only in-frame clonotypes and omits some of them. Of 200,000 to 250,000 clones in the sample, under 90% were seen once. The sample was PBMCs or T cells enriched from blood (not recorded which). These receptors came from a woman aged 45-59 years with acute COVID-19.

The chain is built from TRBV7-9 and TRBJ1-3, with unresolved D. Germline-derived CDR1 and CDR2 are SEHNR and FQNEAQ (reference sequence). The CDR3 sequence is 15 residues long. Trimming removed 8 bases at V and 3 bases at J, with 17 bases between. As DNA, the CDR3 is TGTGCCAGCCGTCACGACGCGACAAGTGGAAACACCATATATTTT. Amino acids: CASRHDATSGNTIYF.

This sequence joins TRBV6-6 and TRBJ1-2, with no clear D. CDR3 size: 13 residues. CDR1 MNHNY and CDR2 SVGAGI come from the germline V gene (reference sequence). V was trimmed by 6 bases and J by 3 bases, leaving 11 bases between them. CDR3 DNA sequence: TGTGCCAGCAGCCCCGTCGGGGACTATGGCTACACCTTC. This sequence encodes CASSPVGDYGYTF.

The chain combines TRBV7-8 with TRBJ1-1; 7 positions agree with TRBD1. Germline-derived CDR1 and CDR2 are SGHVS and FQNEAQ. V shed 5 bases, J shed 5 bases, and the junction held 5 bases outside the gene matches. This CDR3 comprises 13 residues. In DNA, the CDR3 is TGTGCCAGCAGCCTTCCGGGACAGACTGAAGCTTTCTTT. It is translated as CASSLPGQTEAFF.

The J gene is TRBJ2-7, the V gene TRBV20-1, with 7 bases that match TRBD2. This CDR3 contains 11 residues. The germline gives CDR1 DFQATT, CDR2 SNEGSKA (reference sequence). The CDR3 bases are TGCATGGGGGGGAGGGGTTCCGAGCAGTACTTC. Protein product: CMGGRGSEQYF.

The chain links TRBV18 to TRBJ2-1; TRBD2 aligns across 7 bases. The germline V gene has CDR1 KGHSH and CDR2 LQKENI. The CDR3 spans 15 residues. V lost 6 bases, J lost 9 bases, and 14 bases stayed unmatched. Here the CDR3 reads CASSQNAAPSGEQFF. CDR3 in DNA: TGTGCCAGCTCCCAGAATGCTGCACCTAGCGGTGAGCAGTTCTTC. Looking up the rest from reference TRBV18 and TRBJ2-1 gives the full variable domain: NAGVMQNPRHLVRRRGQEARLRCSPMKGHSHVYWYRQLPEEGLKFMVYLQKENIIDESGMPKERFSAEFPKEGPSILRIQQVVRGDSAAYFCASSQNAAPSGEQFFGPGTRLTVL.

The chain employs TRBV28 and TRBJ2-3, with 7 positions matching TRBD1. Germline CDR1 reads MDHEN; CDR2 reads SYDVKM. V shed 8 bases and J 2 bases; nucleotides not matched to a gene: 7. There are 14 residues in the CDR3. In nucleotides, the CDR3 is TGTGCCAGCGGCCGGGACAGATTCACAGATACGCAGTATTTT. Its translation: CASGRDRFTDTQYF.

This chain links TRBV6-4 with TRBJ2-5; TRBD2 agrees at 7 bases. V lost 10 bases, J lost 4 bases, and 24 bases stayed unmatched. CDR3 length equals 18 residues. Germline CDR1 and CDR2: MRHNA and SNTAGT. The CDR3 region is CATLFPQRGGRGGETQYF. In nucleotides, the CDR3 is TGTGCCACCCTTTTTCCCCAGCGGGGCGGTCGGGGTGGAGAGACCCAGTACTTC.

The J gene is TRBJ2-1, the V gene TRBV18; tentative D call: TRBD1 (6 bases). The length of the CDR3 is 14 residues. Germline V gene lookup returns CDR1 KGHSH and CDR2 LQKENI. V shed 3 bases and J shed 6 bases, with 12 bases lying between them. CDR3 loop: CASSPNTGINEQFF. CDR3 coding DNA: TGTGCCAGCTCACCCAATACAGGGATCAATGAGCAGTTCTTC.

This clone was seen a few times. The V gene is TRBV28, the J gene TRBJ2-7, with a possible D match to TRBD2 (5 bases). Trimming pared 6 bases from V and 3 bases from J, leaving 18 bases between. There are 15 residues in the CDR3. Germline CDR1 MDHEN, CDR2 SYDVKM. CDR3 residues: CASSSNLRANYEQYF. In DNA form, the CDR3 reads TGTGCCAGCAGCTCGAATTTGAGGGCGAACTACGAGCAGTACTTC.

The CDR3 DNA sequence: TGTGCCAGCAGCTCACAGGGGGTGAATTCACCCCTCCACTTT. Its protein product is CASSSQGVNSPLHF. This rearrangement joins TRBV5-4 to TRBJ1-6, with TRBD1 matching 8 bases. Germline lookup yields CDR1 SGHNT and CDR2 YYREEE (reference sequence). The CDR3 consists of 14 residues. V shed 3 bases, J shed 7 bases, and the junction held 3 bases outside the gene matches.

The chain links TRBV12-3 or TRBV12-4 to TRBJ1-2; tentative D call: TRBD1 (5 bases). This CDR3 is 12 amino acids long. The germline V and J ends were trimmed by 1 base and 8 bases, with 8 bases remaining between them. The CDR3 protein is CASSLGRQGYTF. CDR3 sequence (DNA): TGTGCCAGCAGTTTAGGGAGACAGGGCTACACCTTC.

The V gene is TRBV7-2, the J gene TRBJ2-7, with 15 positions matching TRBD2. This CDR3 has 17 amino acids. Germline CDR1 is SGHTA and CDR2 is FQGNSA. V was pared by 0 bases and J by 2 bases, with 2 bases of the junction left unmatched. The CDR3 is CASSLAGLAGGPYEQYF. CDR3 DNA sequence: TGTGCCAGCAGCTTAGCGGGACTAGCGGGGGGCCCCTACGAGCAGTACTTC.

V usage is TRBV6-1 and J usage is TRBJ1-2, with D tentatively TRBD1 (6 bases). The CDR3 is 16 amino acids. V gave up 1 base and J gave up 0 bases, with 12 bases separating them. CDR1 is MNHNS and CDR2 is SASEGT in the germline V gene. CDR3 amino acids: CASSEGLRTANYGYTF. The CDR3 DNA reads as TGTGCCAGCAGTGAAGGTCTGAGGACAGCTAACTATGGCTACACCTTC.

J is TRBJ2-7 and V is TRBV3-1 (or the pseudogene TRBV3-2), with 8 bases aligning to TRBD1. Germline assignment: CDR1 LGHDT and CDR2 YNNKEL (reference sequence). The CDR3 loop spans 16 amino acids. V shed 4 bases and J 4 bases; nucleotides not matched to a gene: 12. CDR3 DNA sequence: TGTGCCAGCAGCCGAGCAGGACAGGGTCCACTATACGAGCAGTACTTC. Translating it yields CASSRAGQGPLYEQYF.

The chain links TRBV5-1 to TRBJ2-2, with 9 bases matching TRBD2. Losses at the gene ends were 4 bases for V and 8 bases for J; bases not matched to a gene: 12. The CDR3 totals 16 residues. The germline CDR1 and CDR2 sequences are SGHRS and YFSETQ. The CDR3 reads CASSKTSGPMLGELFF. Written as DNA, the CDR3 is TGCGCCAGCAGCAAGACTAGCGGACCTATGTTGGGGGAGCTGTTTTTT.

In DNA, the CDR3 is TGTGCCTGGAGCTCCGGACAGGGAGGCAATCAGCCCCAGCATTTT. Protein sequence: CAWSSGQGGNQPQHF. V gene TRBV30 combines with J gene TRBJ1-5; 8 positions agree with TRBD1. V gave up 3 bases and J gave up 2 bases; unmatched junction bases: 6. The germline CDR1 and CDR2 sequences are GTSNPN and SVGIG (reference sequence). CDR3 length: 15 amino acids.

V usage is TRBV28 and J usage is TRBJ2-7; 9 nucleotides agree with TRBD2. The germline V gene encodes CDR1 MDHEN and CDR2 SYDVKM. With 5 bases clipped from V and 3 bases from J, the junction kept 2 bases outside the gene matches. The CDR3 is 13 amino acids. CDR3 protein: CASSGTSYYEQYF. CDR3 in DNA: TGTGCCAGCAGTGGGACTAGCTACTACGAGCAGTACTTC.